The present TCR beta chain was sequenced within a study of technical replicates of blood from a handful of donors. The germline V gene has CDR1 KGHSY and CDR2 FQNENV. Trimming removed 0 bases from V and 8 bases from J; junction bases left unmatched: 11. The CDR3 is 16 residues long. Libraries were prepared by immunoSEQ multiplex PCR; TCRdb keeps only in-frame clonotypes and omits some of them. The table lists 70,000 to 85,000 clones, nearly 97% of them singletons. V gene TRBV16 combines with J gene TRBJ1-2; 8 nucleotides line up with TRBD1. The clonotype comes from a human donor in good health. The sample comprised T cells isolated from PBMCs. CDR3 in amino acids: CASSQSGTGRPGGYTF. The CDR3 bases are TGTGCCAGCAGCCAATCTGGGACAGGTCGCCCGGGAGGCTACACCTTC.